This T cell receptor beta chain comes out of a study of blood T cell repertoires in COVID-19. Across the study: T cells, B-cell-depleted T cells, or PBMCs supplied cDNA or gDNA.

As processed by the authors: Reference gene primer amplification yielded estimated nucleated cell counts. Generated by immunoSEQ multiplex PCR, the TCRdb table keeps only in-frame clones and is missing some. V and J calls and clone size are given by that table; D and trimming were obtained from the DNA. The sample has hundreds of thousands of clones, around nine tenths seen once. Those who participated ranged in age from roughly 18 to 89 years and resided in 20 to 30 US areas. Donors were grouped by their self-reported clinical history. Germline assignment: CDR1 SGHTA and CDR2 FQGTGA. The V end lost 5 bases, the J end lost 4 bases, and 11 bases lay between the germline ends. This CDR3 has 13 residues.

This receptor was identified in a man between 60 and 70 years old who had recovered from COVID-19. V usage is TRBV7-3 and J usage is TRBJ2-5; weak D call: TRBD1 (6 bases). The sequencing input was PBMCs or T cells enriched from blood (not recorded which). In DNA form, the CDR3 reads TGTGCCAGCAGCAAAAAAGGGGGAGAGACCCAGTACTTC. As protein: CASSKKGGETQYF.